This TCR beta chain was identified in a study of tumor and adjacent non-tumor tissue in lung cancer. About the study: Patients comprised over 9 adenocarcinoma, a couple of squamous cell carcinoma and 1 small cell lung cancer.

The template was RNA from unsorted bulk tissue. Study conclusions and caveats: In normal lung, the top 100 clones were significantly more dominant than in tumor. Tumor tissue had significantly higher TCR diversity than normal lung.

The germline CDR1 and CDR2 sequences are MGHRA and YSYEKL. CDR3 length equals 19 residues. With 0 bases clipped from V and 2 bases from J, the junction kept 12 bases outside the gene matches. The library came from three nested PCR rounds adapted from ARM-PCR protocols. TCRdb reprocessed the multiplex PCR reads via MiXCR and lists one record per CDR3 protein. The repertoire holds about 75,000 distinct CDR3 sequences, with 77% as singletons. This clonotype was observed at least ten times. Its antigen remains unknown. The source is a woman in her fifties or sixties with non-small cell lung cancer. Sequenced: lung tumor tissue. V and J are TRBV4-1 and TRBJ1-5; 8 bases map to TRBD1. In DNA form, the CDR3 reads TGCGCCAGCAGCCAAGATGTGGGCGCAGGGGGCAGGGGCAATCAGCCCCAGCATTTT. Its protein product is CASSQDVGAGGRGNQPQHF.